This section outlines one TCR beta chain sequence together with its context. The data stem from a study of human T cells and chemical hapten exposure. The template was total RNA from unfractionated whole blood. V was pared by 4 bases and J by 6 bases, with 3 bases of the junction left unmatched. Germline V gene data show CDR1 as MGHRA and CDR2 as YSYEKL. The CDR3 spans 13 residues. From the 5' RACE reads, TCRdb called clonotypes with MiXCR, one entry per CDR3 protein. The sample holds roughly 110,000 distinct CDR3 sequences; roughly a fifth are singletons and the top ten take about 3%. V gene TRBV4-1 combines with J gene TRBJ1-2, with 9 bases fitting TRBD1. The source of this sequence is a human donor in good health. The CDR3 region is CASSRWDRDGYTF. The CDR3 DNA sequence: TGCGCCAGCAGCCGGTGGGACAGGGATGGCTACACCTTC.